Detailed here is one T cell receptor beta chain. The sample originates from a study of T cells in Graves' hyperthyroidism and ophthalmopathy. Looking at the study overall: The authors collected peripheral blood at initial diagnosis, before any treatment.

The V gene's germline CDR1 is MNHNS and CDR2 SASEGT. Trimming pared 4 bases from V and 1 base from J, leaving 10 bases between. CDR3 length: 14 residues. Amplified TCR beta CDR3 regions came from RNA transcripts. Initially, a first-round RT-PCR of the TCR CDR3 employed the HTBI primer set. TCRdb analysed the multiplex PCR reads with MiXCR anew, one entry per CDR3 protein. The sample lists 400,000 to 500,000 distinct CDR3 sequences, roughly 15% occurring once. The V gene is TRBV6-1, the J gene TRBJ2-5, with D perhaps assigned TRBD1 or TRBD2 (7 bases each). The sequenced sample was blood. This TCR was sampled from a man between 18 and 29 years old with Graves' ophthalmopathy. The CDR3 nucleotides are TGTGCCAGCAGTGCAGGGGGGGCCCAAGAGACCCAGTACTTC. Its protein is CASSAGGAQETQYF.